This T cell receptor (beta chain) is from a study of cytomegalovirus exposure and HLA in healthy donors. Overall study: The roughly 120 validation repertoires, a later analysis reported, used the same platform as the 600 to 700 first-cohort repertoires.

Whole-study results and caveats: In vitro data verified a few CMV-associated chains as specific for CMV antigens. Investigators reported 150 to 200 TCR beta chains as tied to cytomegalovirus.

Regarding this clone: The antigen is undetermined.

Generated by immunoSEQ multiplex PCR, the TCRdb table keeps only in-frame clones and is missing some. The sample includes 200,000 to 250,000 clones, roughly 87% seen only once; the top ten take about 12%. The CDR3 is 12 amino acids. V was cut by 1 base and J by 7 bases, with 8 bases left in between. Germline V gene data show CDR1 as SGHDT and CDR2 as YYEEEE. The chain is built from TRBV5-6 and TRBJ1-2, with D perhaps TRBD1 (5 bases). The clonotype originates from a young man in good health and CMV-seropositive. Sequencing used PBMCs. DNA for the CDR3: TGTGCCAGCAGCTTGCGGGGGTCTGGCTACACCTTC. It yields the protein CASSLRGSGYTF.